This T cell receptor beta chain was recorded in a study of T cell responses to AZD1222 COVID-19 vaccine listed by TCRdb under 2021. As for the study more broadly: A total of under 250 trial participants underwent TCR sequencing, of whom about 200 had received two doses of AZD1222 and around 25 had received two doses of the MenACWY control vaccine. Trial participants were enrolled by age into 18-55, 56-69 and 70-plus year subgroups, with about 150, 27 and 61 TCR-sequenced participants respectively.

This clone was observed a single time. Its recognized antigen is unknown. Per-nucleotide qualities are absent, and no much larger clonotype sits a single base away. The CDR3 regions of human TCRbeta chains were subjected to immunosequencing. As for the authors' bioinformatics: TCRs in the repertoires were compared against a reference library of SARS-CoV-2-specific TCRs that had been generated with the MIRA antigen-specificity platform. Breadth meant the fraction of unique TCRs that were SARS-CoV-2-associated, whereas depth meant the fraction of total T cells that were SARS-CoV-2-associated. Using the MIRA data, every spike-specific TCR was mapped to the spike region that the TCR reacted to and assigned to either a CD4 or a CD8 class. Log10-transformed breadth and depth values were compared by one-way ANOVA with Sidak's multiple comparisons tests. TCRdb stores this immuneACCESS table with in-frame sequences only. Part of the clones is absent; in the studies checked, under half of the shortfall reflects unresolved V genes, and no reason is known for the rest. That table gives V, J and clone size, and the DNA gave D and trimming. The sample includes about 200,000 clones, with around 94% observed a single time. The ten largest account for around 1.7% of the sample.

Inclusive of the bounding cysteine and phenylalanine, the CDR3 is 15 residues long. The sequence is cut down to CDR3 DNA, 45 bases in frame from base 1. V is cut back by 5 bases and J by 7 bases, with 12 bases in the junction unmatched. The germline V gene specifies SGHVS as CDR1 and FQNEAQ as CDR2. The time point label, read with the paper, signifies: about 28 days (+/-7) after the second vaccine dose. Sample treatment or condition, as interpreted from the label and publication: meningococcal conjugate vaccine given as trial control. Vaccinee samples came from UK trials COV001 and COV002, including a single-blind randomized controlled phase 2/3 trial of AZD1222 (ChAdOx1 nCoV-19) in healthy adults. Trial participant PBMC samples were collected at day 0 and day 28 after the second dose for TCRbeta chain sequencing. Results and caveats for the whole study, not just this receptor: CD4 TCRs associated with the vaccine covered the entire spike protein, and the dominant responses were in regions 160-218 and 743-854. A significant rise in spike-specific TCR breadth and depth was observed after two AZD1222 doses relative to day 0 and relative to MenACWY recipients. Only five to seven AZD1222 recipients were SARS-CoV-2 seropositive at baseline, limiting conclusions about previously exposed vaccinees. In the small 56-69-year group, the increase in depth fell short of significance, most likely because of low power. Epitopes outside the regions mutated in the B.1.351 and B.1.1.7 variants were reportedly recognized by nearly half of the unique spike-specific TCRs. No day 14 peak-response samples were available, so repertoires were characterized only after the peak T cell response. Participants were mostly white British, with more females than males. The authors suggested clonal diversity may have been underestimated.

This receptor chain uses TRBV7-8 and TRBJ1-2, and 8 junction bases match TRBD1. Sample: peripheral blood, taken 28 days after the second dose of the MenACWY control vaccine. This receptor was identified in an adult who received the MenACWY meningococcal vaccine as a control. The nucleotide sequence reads TGTGCCAGCAGCCCCCTAAGCCAGGGGGCGTTTGGCTACACCTTC. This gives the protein CASSPLSQGAFGYTF.